What follows are 8 T cell receptor beta chains derived from one specimen sequenced in a study of identifying expanded T cells in peripheral blood. Assay used: immunoSEQ multiplex PCR; TCRdb lists only in-frame clones, some missing. The data show some 95,000 clones, with 88% seen just once and approximately 5% held by the top ten. Source material: blood. The receptors here all came from a person between 18 and 75 years old in good health.

This clone is a singleton in its sample. V and J are TRBV2 and TRBJ2-2; D is undetermined. Germline V gene data show CDR1 as SNHLY and CDR2 as FYNNEI. This CDR3 spans 11 amino acids. V was pared by 7 bases and J by 5 bases, with 5 bases between. The CDR3 is CASTLTGELFF. CDR3 in DNA: TGTGCCAGCACCTTAACCGGGGAGCTGTTTTTT.

The CDR3 here is CASSRTGGREQYF. CDR3 coding DNA: TGTGCCAGCAGCCGGACAGGGGGCAGGGAGCAGTACTTC. The chain has TRBV11-2 and TRBJ2-7; 11 positions agree with TRBD1. CDR3 size: 13 residues. V gave up 5 bases and J gave up 7 bases; unmatched junction bases: 4. Germline V CDR1 and CDR2: SGHAT, FQNNGV.

The rearrangement joins TRBV6-1 to TRBJ2-7, with 9 bases fitting TRBD1. The CDR3 loop spans 15 amino acids. CDR1 and CDR2 (germline): MNHNS, SASEGT. V lost 3 bases to trimming and J lost 4 bases; unmatched junction nucleotides: 7. CDR3 sequence (DNA): TGTGCCAGCAGTGAGGACCGGGACAGGGAGTACGAGCAGTACTTC. Its translation is CASSEDRDREYEQYF.

The chain is built from TRBV6-1 and TRBJ2-6, with 7 bases matching TRBD1. V gave up 4 bases and J gave up 1 base; unmatched junction bases: 10. The length of the CDR3 is 18 residues. Looked up from germline, CDR1 is MNHNS and CDR2 is SASEGT. CDR3 residues: CASSGRGPNLSGANVLTF. CDR3 nucleotide sequence: TGTGCCAGCAGTGGTAGGGGGCCAAACCTTTCTGGGGCCAACGTCCTGACTTTC.

The chain joins TRBV13 to TRBJ2-2, with D hard to call. The CDR3 runs 14 residues. Germline values: CDR1 PRHDT, CDR2 FYEKMQ (reference sequence). The V and J ends lost 6 bases and 6 bases respectively, with 14 bases between them. The CDR3 nucleotides are TGTGCCAGCAGACCTGGGCTCCCCGCCGGGGAGCTGTTTTTT. Its protein product is CASRPGLPAGELFF.

The table lists this clone with a count of one. No conserved phenylalanine or tryptophan is present at the end of the CDR3, so a read error is the likely explanation. The CDR3 coding sequence is TGTGCCTGGAGCGGGGGATCCAACTTCAATCAGCCCCAGCATCTT. Encoded protein: CAWSGGSNFNQPQHL. The J gene is TRBJ1-5, the V gene TRBV30, with D possibly TRBD1 on 5 matching bases. V lost 3 bases, J lost 3 bases, and 15 bases lay in between. CDR3 length equals 15 residues. Germline V CDR1 and CDR2: GTSNPN, SVGIG (reference sequence).

The genes are TRBV6-6 and TRBJ1-1; D is uncertain. The V end lost 2 bases, the J end lost 5 bases, and 18 bases lay between the germline ends. The germline CDR1 and CDR2 sequences are MNHNY and SVGAGI (reference sequence). CDR3 length equals 16 residues. CDR3 DNA sequence: TGTGCCAGCAGTTACCCTCTTTGGGGAGGGAGGACTGAAGCTTTCTTT. Protein: CASSYPLWGGRTEAFF.

The rearrangement joins TRBV5-6 to TRBJ2-1; the D gene is possibly TRBD2 (6 bases). V lost 4 bases to trimming and J lost 9 bases, with 17 bases between them. The length of the CDR3 is 14 residues. Germline V gives CDR1 SGHDT, CDR2 YYEEEE. The CDR3 protein is CASSRREWSGEQFF. Written as DNA, the CDR3 is TGTGCCAGCAGCCGTCGGGAGTGGTCCGGTGAGCAGTTCTTC.